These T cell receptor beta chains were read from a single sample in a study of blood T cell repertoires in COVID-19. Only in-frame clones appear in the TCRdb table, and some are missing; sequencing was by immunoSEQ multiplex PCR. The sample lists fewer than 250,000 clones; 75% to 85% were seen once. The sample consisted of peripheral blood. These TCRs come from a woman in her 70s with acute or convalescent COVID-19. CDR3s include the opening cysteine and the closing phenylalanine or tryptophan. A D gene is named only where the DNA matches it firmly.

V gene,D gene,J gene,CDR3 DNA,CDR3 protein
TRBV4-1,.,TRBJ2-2,TGCGCCAGCAGCCAAGGAATGGTAGGGGCCGGGGAGCTGTTTTTT,CASSQGMVGAGELFF
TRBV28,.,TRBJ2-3,TGTGCCAGCAGTTTACTCGGTTCGGTCGCTCGTTCCACAGATACGCAGTATTTT,CASSLLGSVARSTDTQYF
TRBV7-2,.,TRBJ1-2,TGTGCCAGCAGTACACAAACAGGGGGCTACACCTTC,CASSTQTGGYTF
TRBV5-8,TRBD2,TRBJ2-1,TGTGCCAGCAGCCCGGGGACTAGCGGTTCCCCCTACAATGAGCAGTTCTTC,CASSPGTSGSPYNEQFF
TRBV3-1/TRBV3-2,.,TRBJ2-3,TGTGCCAGCGGGGACTTGGAAGATACGCAGTATTTT,CASGDLEDTQYF
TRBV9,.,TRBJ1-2,TGTGCCAGCAGCGTAGGATCAATGGTCGGGGGACGTGGGAATGGCTACACCTTC,CASSVGSMVGGRGNGYTF
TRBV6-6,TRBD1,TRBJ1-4,TGTGCCAGCAGTCCGGTAGGGACAGGGGGGGAAAAACTGTTTTTT,CASSPVGTGGEKLFF
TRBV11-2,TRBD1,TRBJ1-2,TGTGCCAGCAGCTCACAGCGGACAGGGGGGAGGAAAGGCTACACCTTC,CASSSQRTGGRKGYTF
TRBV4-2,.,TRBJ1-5,TGTGCCAGCAGCCAAGATTTTATACAGATTAATCAGCCCCAGCATTTT,CASSQDFIQINQPQHF
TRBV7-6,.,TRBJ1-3,TGTGCCAGCAGCTTAGGGGGAGGGGCCTTCTCTGGAAACACCATATATTTT,CASSLGGGAFSGNTIYF
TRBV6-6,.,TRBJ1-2,TGTGCCAGCAGCGACCCAACAGGGTCCCTTAACTATGGCTACACCTTC,CASSDPTGSLNYGYTF
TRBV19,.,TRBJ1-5,TGTGCCAGTAGTGGCAGGGGCGAGGGAAATCAGCCCCAGCATTTT,CASSGRGEGNQPQHF
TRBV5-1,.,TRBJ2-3,TGCGCCAGCAAGCGGTGGGGAGCAGATACGCAGTATTTT,CASKRWGADTQYF
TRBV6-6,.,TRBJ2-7,TGTGCCAGCAGTTACCCGGCGGAGGAGGGAAAGCAGTACTTC,CASSYPAEEGKQYF